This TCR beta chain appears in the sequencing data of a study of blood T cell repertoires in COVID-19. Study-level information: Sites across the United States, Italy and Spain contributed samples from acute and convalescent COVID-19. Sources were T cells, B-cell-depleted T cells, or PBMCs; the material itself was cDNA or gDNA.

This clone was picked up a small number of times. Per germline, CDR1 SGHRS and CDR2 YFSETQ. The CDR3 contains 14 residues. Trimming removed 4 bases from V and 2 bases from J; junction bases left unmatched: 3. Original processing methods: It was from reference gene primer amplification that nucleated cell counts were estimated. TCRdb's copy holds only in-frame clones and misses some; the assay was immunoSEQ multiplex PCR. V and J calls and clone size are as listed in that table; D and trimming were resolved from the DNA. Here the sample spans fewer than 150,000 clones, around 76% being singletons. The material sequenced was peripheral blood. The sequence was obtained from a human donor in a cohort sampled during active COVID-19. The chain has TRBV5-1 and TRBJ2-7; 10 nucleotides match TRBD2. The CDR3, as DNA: TGCGCCAGCAGCAGGACTAGCGGAACCTACGAGCAGTACTTC. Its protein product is CASSRTSGTYEQYF.